This entry describes one TCR beta chain. These data are taken from a study of blood T cell repertoires in COVID-19. Generated by immunoSEQ multiplex PCR, the TCRdb table keeps only in-frame clones and is missing some. Seen here are approximately 360,000 clones, around 90% observed once, and the top ten hold 5% to 8.5%. With V trimmed by 2 bases and J by 4 bases, 3 bases remained unmatched. Per germline, CDR1 MNHEY and CDR2 SVGAGI. This CDR3 spans 16 amino acids. The sequenced sample consisted of peripheral blood. The chain is built from TRBV6-5 and TRBJ2-3; 13 nucleotides agree with TRBD2. The TCR originated in a man between 18 and 35 years old with active or convalescent COVID-19. The DNA of the CDR3 is TGTGCCAGCAGTTACCTACTAGCGGGGGGGGCAGATACGCAGTATTTT. Protein product: CASSYLLAGGADTQYF.